This passage covers 31 T cell receptor beta chains from one sample sequenced in a study of graft-versus-host responses after intestinal transplantation (dated by TCRdb to about 2021). Library creation used the immunoSEQ multiplex PCR assay. This immuneACCESS table, as held by TCRdb, lists in-frame sequences with V and J called but not all clones. Of the missing ones, under half trace to an unresolved V gene in checked studies; the others have no known cause. This sample gives about 90,000 clones in total; more than 90% of them show up just once. The ten largest clonotypes hold roughly 0.3% of the sample. These receptors lack a known antigen. Sample time point, as interpreted from the label and publication: cells obtained before transplantation from donor or recipient. The sequences come from unstimulated CD4+ T cells sorted from spleen or lymph node cells, collected before intestinal transplant. These receptors all come from a human donor who received an intestinal transplant.

V and J are TRBV19 and TRBJ1-5, with a weak D call TRBD1 (6 bases). V gave up 2 bases and J gave up 6 bases, with 11 bases separating them. Germline CDR1 reads LNHDA; CDR2 reads SQIVND (reference sequence). The CDR3 length is 14 residues. CDR3 nucleotides: TGTGCCAGTAGTATAAGGGGCAGGGGTCAGCCCCAGCATTTT. Protein sequence: CASSIRGRGQPQHF.

This clone occurred a few times. The chain combines TRBV27 with TRBJ1-3, with D uncertain. CDR1 and CDR2 from the germline V gene are MNHEY and SMNVEV (reference sequence). This CDR3 has 15 residues. Trimming pared 6 bases from V and 0 bases from J, leaving 12 bases between. CDR3 DNA sequence: TGTGCCAGCAGATCACTAGGCAGCTCTGGAAACACCATATATTTT. The encoded protein is CASRSLGSSGNTIYF.

The chain combines TRBV2 with TRBJ1-3; TRBD1 might be the D (5 bases). Trimming took off 2 bases at V and 4 bases at J, with 12 bases between the two ends. Germline CDR1 and CDR2: SNHLY and FYNNEI. The length of the CDR3 is 15 residues. The CDR3 spells CASSEQAGQGNTIYF. In DNA form, the CDR3 reads TGTGCCAGCAGTGAACAGGCAGGGCAAGGAAACACCATATATTTT. Variable domain in full (rest from reference TRBV2 and TRBJ1-3): EPEVTQTPSHQVTQMGQEVILRCVPISNHLYFYWYRQILGQKVEFLVSFYNNEISEKSEIFDDQFSVERPDGSNFTLKIRSTKLEDSAMYFCASSEQAGQGNTIYFGEGSWLTVV.

This sequence joins TRBV7-8 and TRBJ1-4; D possibly corresponds to TRBD1 (6 bases). Germline CDR1 is SGHVS and CDR2 is FQNEAQ. Trimming left V 5 bases short and J 8 bases short, with 15 bases between. CDR3 length: 14 residues. The CDR3 bases are TGTGCCAGCAGCCAACAGGGTATGAAGGAAAAACTGTTTTTT. The encoded protein is CASSQQGMKEKLFF.

This chain joins TRBV5-4 and TRBJ2-7, with 9 bases that match TRBD2. The trim removed 0 bases at V and 2 bases at J, leaving 9 bases unmatched. The CDR3 covers 17 residues. Germline V gene data show CDR1 as SGHNT and CDR2 as YYREEE (reference sequence). The CDR3 DNA is TGTGCCAGCAGCTTGGCCCCAGGGTCTAGCGGGACCTACGAGCAGTACTTC. Its translation: CASSLAPGSSGTYEQYF.

V is TRBV11-2 and J is TRBJ2-7, with D hard to call. The CDR3 length is 12 residues. Trimming pared 0 bases from V and 8 bases from J, leaving 8 bases between. Germline CDR1 SGHAT, CDR2 FQNNGV. As DNA, the CDR3 is TGTGCCAGCAGCTTAGAGATGGCGCAGCAGTACTTC. Its protein product is CASSLEMAQQYF.

The V and J genes are TRBV19 and TRBJ2-7; D unclear. Deletions cut 3 bases from V and 2 bases from J, with 8 bases between. CDR1 and CDR2 from the germline V gene are LNHDA and SQIVND (reference sequence). The CDR3 consists of 13 residues. CDR3 sequence: CASSIDNPYEQYF. The CDR3 DNA reads TGTGCCAGTAGTATCGACAATCCCTACGAGCAGTACTTC. Together with reference TRBV19 and TRBJ2-7, the CDR3 gives the full variable domain: DGGITQSPKYLFRKEGQNVTLSCEQNLNHDAMYWYRQDPGQGLRLIYYSQIVNDFQKGDIAEGYSVSREKKESFPLTVTSAQKNPTAFYLCASSIDNPYEQYFGPGTRLTVT.

The rearrangement joins TRBV28 to TRBJ1-3, with D possibly matching TRBD1 (5 bases). This CDR3 contains 16 residues. The V gene's germline CDR1 is MDHEN and CDR2 SYDVKM. V was clipped by 3 bases and J by 0 bases, with 12 bases between them. CDR3: CASSLGDGYSGNTIYF. DNA for the CDR3: TGTGCCAGCAGTTTGGGGGACGGCTACTCTGGAAACACCATATATTTT.

The gene calls are TRBV4-1 and TRBJ1-2; D possibly corresponds to TRBD1 (5 bases). This CDR3 has 16 amino acids. CDR1 is MGHRA and CDR2 is YSYEKL in the germline V gene. Between the trimmed V and J ends, which lost 1 base and 3 bases, there was a span of 15 bases. Written as DNA, the CDR3 is TGCGCCAGCAGCCAAGGAGGCAGGGAAGGGGACTATGGCTACACCTTC. Encoded protein: CASSQGGREGDYGYTF.

The chain couples TRBV10-3 to TRBJ1-2; unclear D gene. With 2 bases removed from V and 0 bases from J, the gap between germline ends came to 16 bases. The CDR3 runs to 17 residues. The germline V gene encodes CDR1 ENHRY and CDR2 SYGVKD. The CDR3 reads CAISEPIWKRTNYGYTF. Here the CDR3 DNA reads TGTGCCATCAGTGAGCCGATCTGGAAGCGCACTAACTATGGCTACACCTTC.

The chain recombines TRBV7-8 with TRBJ2-5, with D tentatively TRBD1 (5 bases). Germline-derived CDR1 and CDR2 are SGHVS and FQNEAQ. V shed 2 bases and J shed 2 bases, with 12 bases lying between them. This CDR3 has 15 residues. Here the CDR3 reads CASSLPSQGQETQYF. Here the CDR3 DNA reads TGTGCCAGCAGCTTACCAAGCCAGGGACAAGAGACCCAGTACTTC.

The V gene is TRBV25-1, the J gene TRBJ1-4, with a tentative D call TRBD1 (5 bases). The V gene's germline CDR1 is MGHDK and CDR2 SYGVNS. There are 13 residues in the CDR3. Trimming shortened V by 4 bases and J by 7 bases, and 10 bases separated the two germline ends. CDR3 region: CASSVTGTEKLFF. CDR3 nucleotide sequence: TGTGCCAGCAGTGTAACCGGGACTGAAAAACTGTTTTTT.

The V gene is TRBV5-1, the J gene TRBJ2-1; the match to TRBD2 covers 10 bases. The CDR3 consists of 15 residues. Germline CDR1 reads SGHRS; CDR2 reads YFSETQ. Unmatched junction bases numbered 8, after V lost 4 bases and J lost 7 bases. The CDR3 loop reads CASSRPGLASNEQFF. The CDR3 DNA is TGCGCCAGCAGCCGGCCGGGACTAGCGAGTAATGAGCAGTTCTTC.

This clone showed up just once. The chain combines TRBV4-1 with TRBJ2-2, with 8 bases that match TRBD1. This CDR3 has 15 residues. V was clipped by 4 bases and J by 4 bases; unmatched bases: 5. Germline V gene lookup returns CDR1 MGHRA and CDR2 YSYEKL. The CDR3: CASSRLTGGTGELFF. CDR3 coding DNA: TGCGCCAGCAGCCGACTTACAGGGGGCACCGGGGAGCTGTTTTTT.

The chain uses TRBV9 and TRBJ2-5; 10 bases are shared with TRBD2. With the DNA end fitting TRBJ2-7 better, the J assignment may be wrong. Germline V CDR1 and CDR2: SGDLS, YYNGEE. The CDR3 totals 14 residues. This CDR3 is CASSGAGGSYEQYF. The CDR3 nucleotides read TGTGCCAGCAGCGGAGCGGGAGGGAGTTACGAGCAGTACTTC.

The V call is TRBV2, the J call TRBJ2-4; tentative D call: TRBD2 (6 bases). Germline V CDR1 and CDR2: SNHLY, FYNNEI. The CDR3 is 16 residues long. Trimming pared 8 bases from V and 6 bases from J, leaving 23 bases between. The CDR3: CASGRRGALFGNIQYF. For the CDR3, the DNA is TGTGCCAGCGGGAGGAGGGGCGCTTTGTTCGGAAACATTCAGTACTTC.

CDR3 sequence (DNA): TGCGCCAGCAGCCCCCCGAGGGCCACTGAAGCTTTCTTT. This translates into CASSPPRATEAFF. The V and J genes are TRBV5-1 and TRBJ1-1, with D unresolved. Germline V lookup: CDR1 SGHRS, CDR2 YFSETQ. This CDR3 is 13 amino acids long. The V gene lost 4 bases and the J gene lost 4 bases, with 11 bases spanning the gap. The whole variable domain, remainder taken from reference TRBV5-1 and TRBJ1-1, is KAGVTQTPRYLIKTRGQQVTLSCSPISGHRSVSWYQQTPGQGLQFLFEYFSETQRNKGNFPGRFSGRQFSNSRSEMNVSTLELGDSALYLCASSPPRATEAFFGQGTRLTVV.

The rearrangement links TRBV7-2 to TRBJ2-2; D is ambiguous. The V end lost 5 bases, the J end lost 2 bases, and 6 bases lay between the germline ends. Germline V gene data show CDR1 as SGHTA and CDR2 as FQGNSA. CDR3 length: 13 residues. The chain's CDR3 is CASSPRNTGELFF. CDR3 DNA: TGTGCCAGCAGCCCTAGAAACACCGGGGAGCTGTTTTTT.

The rearrangement uses TRBV19 and TRBJ1-1; tentatively, D is TRBD1 (6 bases). The CDR3 runs to 14 residues. Trimming removed 3 bases from V and 3 bases from J, with 11 bases in between. From germline, CDR1 is LNHDA and CDR2 SQIVND (reference sequence). The CDR3 DNA reads as TGTGCCAGTAGTATCCCGGGGGCGGACACTGAAGCTTTCTTT. Protein sequence: CASSIPGADTEAFF. Looking up the rest from reference TRBV19 and TRBJ1-1 gives the full variable domain: DGGITQSPKYLFRKEGQNVTLSCEQNLNHDAMYWYRQDPGQGLRLIYYSQIVNDFQKGDIAEGYSVSREKKESFPLTVTSAQKNPTAFYLCASSIPGADTEAFFGQGTRLTVV.

V and J are TRBV28 and TRBJ1-2; D is possibly TRBD1 (6 bases). The V gene lost 2 bases and the J gene lost 2 bases, with 15 bases spanning the gap. The V gene's germline CDR1 is MDHEN and CDR2 SYDVKM. The CDR3 length is 16 residues. The CDR3 DNA sequence: TGTGCCAGCAGTTTACAAGGGACACGAATGAACTATGGCTACACCTTC. Translating it yields CASSLQGTRMNYGYTF.

J is TRBJ2-1 and V is TRBV7-2; the match to TRBD2 covers 11 bases. CDR3 length equals 15 residues. From germline, CDR1 is SGHTA and CDR2 FQGNSA. V shed 6 bases and J 8 bases; nucleotides not matched to a gene: 9. In DNA, the CDR3 is TGTGCCAGCAGAAAGACTAGCGGGAAAACCTATGAGCAGTTCTTC. Its protein is CASRKTSGKTYEQFF.

The chain recombines TRBV28 with TRBJ1-2; no reliable D call. Trimming left V 5 bases short and J 7 bases short, with 17 bases between. Per the germline V gene, CDR1 is MDHEN and CDR2 is SYDVKM. CDR3 length equals 14 residues. The CDR3 nucleotides are TGTGCCAGCAGTCCGGACGGGGTCCCGGGTGGCTACACCTTC. Translating it yields CASSPDGVPGGYTF.

V and J are TRBV15 and TRBJ2-7; D remains unclear. CDR1 LNHNV and CDR2 YYDKDF come from the germline V gene (reference sequence). The CDR3 contains 15 residues. The V end was cut by 4 bases, the J end by 1 base, with 14 bases between. The CDR3 bases are TGTGCCACCAGCATGGCCCAGACCGATTCCTACGAGCAGTACTTC. It translates to CATSMAQTDSYEQYF.

V and J are TRBV5-1 and TRBJ2-2; 8 nucleotides match TRBD1. Germline CDR1 SGHRS, CDR2 YFSETQ. This CDR3 is built from 17 residues. The V and J ends lost 0 bases and 7 bases, in that order; junction bases with no gene match: 11. DNA for the CDR3: TGCGCCAGCAGCTTGGCACTGACAGGGGAGGTCGGCGGGGAGCTGTTTTTT. It encodes CASSLALTGEVGGELFF.

The genes are TRBV4-1 and TRBJ1-5; D unclear. Deletions cut 4 bases from V and 7 bases from J, with 14 bases between. In germline, CDR1 is MGHRA, CDR2 YSYEKL. The CDR3 is 14 amino acids. The CDR3: CASSPGSLGQPQHF. The CDR3 nucleotides read TGCGCCAGCAGCCCTGGTAGCCTAGGGCAGCCCCAGCATTTT.

The rearrangement links TRBV9 to TRBJ2-1; a weak D match, TRBD1 (6 bases). Trimming pared 0 bases from V and 13 bases from J, leaving 17 bases between. The CDR3 is 14 amino acids. Germline V CDR1 and CDR2: SGDLS, YYNGEE. The CDR3 DNA follows: TGTGCCAGCAGCGTAGCTTGGTCAGGGGCCGATCAGTTCTTC. This translates into CASSVAWSGADQFF.

The rearrangement uses TRBV5-4 and TRBJ2-1; a weak D match, TRBD1 (6 bases). The CDR3 is 15 amino acids. Germline CDR1 reads SGHNT; CDR2 reads YYREEE (reference sequence). V gave up 0 bases and J gave up 8 bases, with 15 bases separating them. In nucleotides, the CDR3 is TGTGCCAGCAGCTTGGGGGGGCTGGCTAGCCATGAGCAGTTCTTC. Encoded protein: CASSLGGLASHEQFF.

A single count supports this clone. This chain links TRBV5-4 with TRBJ2-5; D perhaps matches TRBD1 (5 bases). Gene TRBJ2-7 matches the end of the DNA better, so the J call may be wrong. Per the germline V gene, CDR1 is SGHNT and CDR2 is YYREEE (reference sequence). This CDR3 has 13 amino acids. The CDR3, as DNA: TGTGCCAGCGAGTCCAGGGCCACCTACGAGCAGTACTTC. Its protein is CASESRATYEQYF.

The rearrangement joins TRBV28 to TRBJ2-1; maybe TRBD1 (6 bases). The CDR3 covers 15 residues. V gave up 6 bases and J gave up 2 bases, with 14 bases separating them. CDR1 and CDR2 from the germline V gene are MDHEN and SYDVKM. CDR3 sequence reads: CASSRGQITYNEQFF. DNA for the CDR3: TGTGCCAGCAGCCGAGGACAGATTACCTACAATGAGCAGTTCTTC.

As DNA, the CDR3 is TGTGCCAGCAGCACAGACAACTATGGCTACACCTTC. Residues: CASSTDNYGYTF. This sequence joins TRBV5-6 and TRBJ1-2; no firm D call. Germline values: CDR1 SGHDT, CDR2 YYEEEE. There are 12 residues in the CDR3. Trimming cost V 4 bases and J 2 bases, with 6 bases left between them.

The chain has TRBV19 and TRBJ2-1; D possibly matches TRBD1 or TRBD2 (6 bases each). V was clipped by 4 bases and J by 5 bases, with 21 bases between them. The germline V gene encodes CDR1 LNHDA and CDR2 SQIVND (reference sequence). This CDR3 comprises 17 residues. For the CDR3, the DNA is TGTGCCAGTAGTAAGACCCAGGGGCTAGCGATGGACAATGAGCAGTTCTTC. It is translated as CASSKTQGLAMDNEQFF.